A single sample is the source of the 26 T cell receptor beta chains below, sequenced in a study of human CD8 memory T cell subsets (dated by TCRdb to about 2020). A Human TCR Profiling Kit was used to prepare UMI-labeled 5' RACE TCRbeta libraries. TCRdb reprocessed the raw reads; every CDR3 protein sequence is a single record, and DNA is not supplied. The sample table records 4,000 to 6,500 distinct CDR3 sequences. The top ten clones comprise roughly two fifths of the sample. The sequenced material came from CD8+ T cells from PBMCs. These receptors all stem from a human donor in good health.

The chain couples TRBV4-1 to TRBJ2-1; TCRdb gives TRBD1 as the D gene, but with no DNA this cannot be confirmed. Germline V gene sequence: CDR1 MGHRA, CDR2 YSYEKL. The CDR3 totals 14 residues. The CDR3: CASSQTGSEGEQFF.

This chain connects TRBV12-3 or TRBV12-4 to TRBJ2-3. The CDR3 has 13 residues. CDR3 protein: CASSLPGPDTQYF.

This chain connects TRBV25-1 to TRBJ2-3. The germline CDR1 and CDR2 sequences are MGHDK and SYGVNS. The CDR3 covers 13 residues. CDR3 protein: CASSEINWDTQYF.

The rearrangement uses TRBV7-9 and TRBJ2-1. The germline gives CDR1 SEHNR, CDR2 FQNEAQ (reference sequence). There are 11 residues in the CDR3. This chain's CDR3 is CASSLVNEQFF.

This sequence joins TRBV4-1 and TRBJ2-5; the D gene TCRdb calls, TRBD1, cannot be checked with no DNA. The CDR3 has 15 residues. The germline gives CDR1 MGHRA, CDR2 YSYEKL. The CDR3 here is CASSQSRGTQETQYF.

The CDR3 loop reads CATSYTGAYTDGYTF. The rearrangement links TRBV15 to TRBJ1-2; TCRdb returns TRBD1, unconfirmable since there is no DNA. The CDR3 runs to 15 residues. The germline V gene has CDR1 LNHNV and CDR2 YYDKDF (reference sequence).

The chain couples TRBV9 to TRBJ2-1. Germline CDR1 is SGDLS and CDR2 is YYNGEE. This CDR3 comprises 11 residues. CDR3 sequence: CASSENNEQFF. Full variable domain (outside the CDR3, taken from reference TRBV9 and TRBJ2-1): DSGVTQTPKHLITATGQRVTLRCSPRSGDLSVYWYQQSLDQGLQFLIQYYNGEERAKGNILERFSAQQFPDLHSELNLSSLELGDSALYFCASSENNEQFFGPGTRLTVL.

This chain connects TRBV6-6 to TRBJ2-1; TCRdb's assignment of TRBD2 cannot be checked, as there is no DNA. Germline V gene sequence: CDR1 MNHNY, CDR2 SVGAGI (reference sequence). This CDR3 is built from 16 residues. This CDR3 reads CASSRTSGGPGCEQFF.

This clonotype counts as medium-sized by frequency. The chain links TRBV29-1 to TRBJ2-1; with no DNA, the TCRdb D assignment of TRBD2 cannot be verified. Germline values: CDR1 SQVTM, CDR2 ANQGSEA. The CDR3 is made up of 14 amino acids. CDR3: CSVEWTLTYNEQFF.

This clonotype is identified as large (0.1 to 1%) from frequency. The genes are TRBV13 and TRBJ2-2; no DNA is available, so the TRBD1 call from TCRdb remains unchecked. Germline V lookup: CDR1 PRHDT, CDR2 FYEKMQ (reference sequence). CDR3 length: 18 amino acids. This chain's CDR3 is CASSLNPYYGRTTGELFF.

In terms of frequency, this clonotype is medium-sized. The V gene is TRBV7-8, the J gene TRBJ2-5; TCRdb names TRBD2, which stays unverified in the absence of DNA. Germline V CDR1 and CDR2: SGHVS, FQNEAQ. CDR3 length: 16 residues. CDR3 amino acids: CASTLLAGGPQETQYF.

CDR3: CASSQDASGGYNEQFF. This chain uses TRBV4-2 with TRBJ2-1; the D call from TCRdb, TRBD2, cannot be confirmed without DNA. CDR1 is LGHNA and CDR2 is YNFKEQ in the germline V gene. The CDR3 extends over 16 amino acids.

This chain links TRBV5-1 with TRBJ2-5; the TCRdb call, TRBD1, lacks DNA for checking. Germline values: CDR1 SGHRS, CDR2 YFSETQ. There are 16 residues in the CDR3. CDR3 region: CASSLSLAGGLETQYF.

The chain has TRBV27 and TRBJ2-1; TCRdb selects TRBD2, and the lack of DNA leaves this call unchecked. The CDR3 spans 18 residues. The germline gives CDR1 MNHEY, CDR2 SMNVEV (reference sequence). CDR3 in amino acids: CASSLSPPSGGFYNEQFF.

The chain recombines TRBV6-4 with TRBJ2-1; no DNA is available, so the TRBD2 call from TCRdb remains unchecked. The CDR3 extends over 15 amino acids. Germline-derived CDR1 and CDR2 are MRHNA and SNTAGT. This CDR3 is CASSEGGGSSNEQFF.

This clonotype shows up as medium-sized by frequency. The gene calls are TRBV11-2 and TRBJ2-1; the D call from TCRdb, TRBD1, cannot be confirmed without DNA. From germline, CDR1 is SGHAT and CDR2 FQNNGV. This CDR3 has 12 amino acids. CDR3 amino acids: CASSAKGDEQFF.

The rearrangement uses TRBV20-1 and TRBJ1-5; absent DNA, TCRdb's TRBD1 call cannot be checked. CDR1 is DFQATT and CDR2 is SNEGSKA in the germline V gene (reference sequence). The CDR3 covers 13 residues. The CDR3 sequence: CSATLRDRQPQHF.

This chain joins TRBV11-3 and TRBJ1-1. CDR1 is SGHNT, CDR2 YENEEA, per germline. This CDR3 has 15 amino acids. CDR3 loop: CASSFLSQVDTEAFF.

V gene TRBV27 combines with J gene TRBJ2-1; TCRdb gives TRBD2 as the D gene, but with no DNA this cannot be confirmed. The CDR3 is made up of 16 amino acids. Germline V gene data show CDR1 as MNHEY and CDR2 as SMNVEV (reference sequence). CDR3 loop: CASSTQGTSGSNEQFF.

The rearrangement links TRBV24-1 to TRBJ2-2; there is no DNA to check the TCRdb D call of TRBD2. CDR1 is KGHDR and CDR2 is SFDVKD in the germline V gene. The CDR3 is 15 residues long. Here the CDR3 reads CATTEGAGVNGELFF.

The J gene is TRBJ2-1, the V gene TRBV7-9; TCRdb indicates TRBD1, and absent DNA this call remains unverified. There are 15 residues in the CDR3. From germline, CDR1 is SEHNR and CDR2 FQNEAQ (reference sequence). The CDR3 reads CASSERDRPVDEQFF.

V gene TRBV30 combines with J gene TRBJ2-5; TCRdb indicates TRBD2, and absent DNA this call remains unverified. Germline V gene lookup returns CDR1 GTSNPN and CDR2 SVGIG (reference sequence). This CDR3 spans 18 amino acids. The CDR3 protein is CAWTLGRLAGTTQETQYF.

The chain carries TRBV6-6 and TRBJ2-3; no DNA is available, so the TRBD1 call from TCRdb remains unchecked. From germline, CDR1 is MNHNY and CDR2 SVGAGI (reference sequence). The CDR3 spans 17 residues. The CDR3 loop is CASSYSGPRLSRDTQYF.

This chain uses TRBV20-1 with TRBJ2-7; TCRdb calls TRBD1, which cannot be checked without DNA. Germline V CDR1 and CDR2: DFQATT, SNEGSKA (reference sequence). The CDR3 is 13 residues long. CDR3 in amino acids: CSADGTGVYEQYF.

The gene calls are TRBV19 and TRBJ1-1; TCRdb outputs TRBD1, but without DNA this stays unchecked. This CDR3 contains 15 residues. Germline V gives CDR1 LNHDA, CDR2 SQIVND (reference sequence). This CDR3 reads CASSGPGTGFTEAFF.

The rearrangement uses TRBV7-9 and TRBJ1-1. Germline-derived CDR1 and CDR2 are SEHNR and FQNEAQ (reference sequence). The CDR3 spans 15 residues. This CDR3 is CASSLDGSTYTEAFF.